This paragraph reports one TCR beta chain. As yet, its antigen is unknown. The germline CDR1 and CDR2 sequences are SGHAT and FQNNGV. With 0 bases removed from V and 4 bases from J, the gap between germline ends came to 14 bases. This CDR3 spans 16 amino acids. On sorted subsets, replicate PCRs used 200 ng DNA, or some 27,000 T cell genomes. Here immunoSEQ multiplex PCR was the method, and the copy in TCRdb shows in-frame clones only, minus some. The sample records more than 2,000,000 clones, 90% to 95% being singletons. The data are from a study of shared clonotypes between healthy human individuals. Study results and limitations: Inspection by rarefaction showed sorted-subset sequencing to be incomplete despite large depth.

The chain is built from TRBV11-2 and TRBJ2-3, with D perhaps TRBD2 (5 bases). The receptor's source is a man aged 18 to 29 in good health. Sequencing was done on a sample of naive CD4+ T cells sorted from blood. The subset denotes: CD45RA+ positively selected. CDR3 in DNA: TGTGCCAGCAGCTTAGATTCCTCCCTTAGCGCAGATACGCAGTATTTT. It encodes CASSLDSSLSADTQYF.